A selection of T cell receptor beta chains follows, all from one sample in a study of cytomegalovirus exposure and HLA in healthy donors. This table comes from immunoSEQ multiplex PCR, and its TCRdb copy is limited to in-frame clones, with some not included. Here the sample spans 200,000 to 250,000 clones, roughly 88% being singletons. The sequencing input was PBMCs. The receptors shown here come from a boy aged 2 to 10 in good health and CMV-seronegative. Both conserved end residues are part of each CDR3. Each record gives: V gene, D gene, CDR3 length, clone size, J gene, CDR3 DNA, CDR3 protein. D genes are given only for firm matches. Only part of the rows carry a size: once, few, many, or a class if the clone is expanded.

TRBV7-8,TRBD1,16,-,TRBJ1-1,TGTGCCAGCAGCTTAGGGAACAGGGGGCTGTCCACTGAAGCTTTCTTT,CASSLGNRGLSTEAFF
TRBV11-2,-,12,-,TRBJ2-7,TGTGCCAGCAGCTTAGTCGTCTACGAGCAGTACTTC,CASSLVVYEQYF
TRBV7-9,TRBD1,12,once,TRBJ1-1,TGTGCCAGCAGCTCGGACAGGGCTCAAGCTTTCTTT,CASSSDRAQAFF
TRBV30,-,15,-,TRBJ1-3,TGTGCCTGGTCGTTCGAGAGTCTTGTAGGAAACACCATATATTTT,CAWSFESLVGNTIYF
TRBV27,-,16,few,TRBJ1-4,TGTGCCAGCAGTTCCATTACAGGGATCGAAAATGAAAAACTGTTTTTT,CASSSITGIENEKLFF
TRBV27,-,14,-,TRBJ2-7,TGTGCCAGCAGTCTAGGGACTGGTTCCTACGAGCAGTACTTC,CASSLGTGSYEQYF
TRBV18,-,17,-,TRBJ2-7,TGTGCCAGCTCACCGGGAGCGGGCCAAGTTCCTTCCTACGAGCAGTACTTC,CASSPGAGQVPSYEQYF
TRBV14,TRBD1,14,-,TRBJ2-7,TGTGCCAGCAGCCAAGGACAGGGCACGGGAGAGCAGTACTTC,CASSQGQGTGEQYF
TRBV7-8,-,16,-,TRBJ1-3,TGTGCCAGCAGCTCTTCCGCGGGACGCTCTGGAAACACCATATATTTT,CASSSSAGRSGNTIYF
TRBV10-1,TRBD1,14,few,TRBJ1-1,TGCGCCAGCAGCGCCGGGACAGGGGGCTTTGAAGCTTTCTTT,CASSAGTGGFEAFF
TRBV5-1,-,12,-,TRBJ1-2,TGCGCCAGCAGCTTGGGAGGGCTAGGCTACACCTTC,CASSLGGLGYTF
TRBV25-1,-,14,-,TRBJ2-5,TGTGCCAGCAGTGAATATAGGAGGCTAGAGACCCAGTACTTC,CASSEYRRLETQYF
TRBV9,TRBD1,16,-,TRBJ2-7,TGTGCCAGCAGCGCCCGCCCCGGGACAGGGCTCGACGAGCAGTACTTC,CASSARPGTGLDEQYF
TRBV6-5,TRBD2,15,-,TRBJ2-7,TGTGCCAGCAGTTACTCGTCTAGCGGGAGCTACGAGCAGTACTTC,CASSYSSSGSYEQYF
TRBV11-2,TRBD1,14,-,TRBJ2-7,TGTGCCAGCGGCTGGGACAGGGGGCGGCACGAGCAGTACTTC,CASGWDRGRHEQYF
TRBV25-1,TRBD1,14,-,TRBJ1-6,TGTGCCAGCAGTTACGGACAGGGAGTTTCACCCCTCCACTTT,CASSYGQGVSPLHF
TRBV27,-,11,-,TRBJ1-1,TGTGCCAGCAGTGTGGGCTCTGAAGCTTTCTTT,CASSVGSEAFF
TRBV11-2,TRBD1,16,-,TRBJ1-1,TGTGCCAGCAGCCTTCCAGCCTGGCAGGGGGACACTGAAGCTTTCTTT,CASSLPAWQGDTEAFF
TRBV4-2,-,13,-,TRBJ2-7,TGTGCCAGCAGCCAAGAAGAGGAGTACGAGCAGTACTTC,CASSQEEEYEQYF
TRBV5-1,TRBD2,14,-,TRBJ2-1,TGCGCCAGCAGCGTGGGACTAGCGGGAAGTGAGCAGTTCTTC,CASSVGLAGSEQFF
TRBV7-2,-,11,-,TRBJ2-7,TGTGCCAGCAATCGTCTGTACGAGCAGTACTTC,CASNRLYEQYF
TRBV9,-,15,once,TRBJ2-3,TGTGCCAGCAGCGCTGGGGATGCTAGCGCGGGTACGCAGTATTTT,CASSAGDASAGTQYF
TRBV27,TRBD1,14,-,TRBJ1-2,TGTGCCAGCAGTTTAGGGGCGACAGGGGGATATCTTACCTTC,CASSLGATGGYLTF
TRBV9,TRBD1,15,few,TRBJ2-2,TGTGCCAGCAGCGCAGGACAGGGGGCAGACGGGGAGCTGTTTTTT,CASSAGQGADGELFF
TRBV10-2,-,13,-,TRBJ2-3,TGCGCCAGCAGTGCCACAGTATCAGATACGCAGTATTTT,CASSATVSDTQYF
TRBV7-2,TRBD1,14,-,TRBJ1-2,TGTGCCAGCAGCCAAACAGGGGCGAACTATGGCTACACCTTC,CASSQTGANYGYTF
TRBV18,-,18,few,TRBJ2-5,TGTGCCAGCTCACCATATCCTCTCCGGGGATGGCTTAAAGAGACCCAGTACTTC,CASSPYPLRGWLKETQYF
TRBV15,TRBD1,13,-,TRBJ2-7,TGTGCCACCAGCAGCGGGACAGGGTGTGAGCAGTACTTC,CATSSGTGCEQYF
TRBV5-4,TRBD2,19,-,TRBJ2-1,TGTGCCAGCAGCCTAAAGACTAGCGGGAGGGCCGCCTTGAGCAATGAGCAGTTCTTC,CASSLKTSGRAALSNEQFF
TRBV7-9,TRBD2,19,once,TRBJ2-2,TGTGCCAGCAGCTTATCTGGGCTAGCGGGGGGAATGAACACCGGGGAGCTGTTTTTT,CASSLSGLAGGMNTGELFF
TRBV7-6,TRBD2,16,-,TRBJ2-1,TGTGCCAGCAGCCTCTACGCTAGCGGGAGGCTGGATGAGCAGTTCTTC,CASSLYASGRLDEQFF
TRBV5-1,-,14,-,TRBJ1-2,TGCGCCAGCAGCCCGGAGACGGCTTACTATGGCTACACCTTC,CASSPETAYYGYTF
TRBV7-9,TRBD2,17,-,TRBJ2-3,TGTGCCAGCAGTTCCGGACTAGCGGGGGTGGGGTCAGATACGCAGTATTTT,CASSSGLAGVGSDTQYF
TRBV29-1,-,15,-,TRBJ1-5,TGCAGCGTTGTGGTGGGGGGAGGTAGCAATCAGCCCCAGCATTTT,CSVVVGGGSNQPQHF
TRBV9,TRBD1,15,-,TRBJ1-2,TGTGCCAGCAGCGTAGAGTGGACAGGGGAGGGCGGCTACACCTTC,CASSVEWTGEGGYTF
TRBV18,TRBD1,15,once,TRBJ2-3,TGTGCCAGCTCACCAGGGACAGGGGGAGCAGATACGCAGTATTTT,CASSPGTGGADTQYF
TRBV7-9,TRBD2,18,-,TRBJ2-3,TGTGCCAGCAGCCCCGGGACTAGCGGGGGCCCCAGGGCAGATACGCAGTATTTT,CASSPGTSGGPRADTQYF
TRBV7-9,-,14,-,TRBJ1-2,TGTGCCAGCAGCTTCCCGGGGGCTAACTATGGCTACACCTTC,CASSFPGANYGYTF
TRBV10-1,-,14,-,TRBJ2-1,TGCGCCAGCAGTGAGGGTAGCCGCTACAATGAGCAGTTCTTC,CASSEGSRYNEQFF
TRBV6-1,-,17,-,TRBJ2-1,TGTGCCAGCAGTGAAGGGATCGCAGGGTGGGTCCACAATGAGCAGTTCTTC,CASSEGIAGWVHNEQFF
TRBV30,-,14,-,TRBJ2-7,TGTGCCTGGAGTGGGGGGGTCGCGTCCTACGAGCAGTACTTC,CAWSGGVASYEQYF
TRBV9,TRBD1,17,-,TRBJ2-3,TGTGCCAGCAGCGTAGCTTGGGGGACAGGGGGCACAGATACGCAGTATTTT,CASSVAWGTGGTDTQYF
TRBV30,TRBD2,15,-,TRBJ2-1,TGTGCCTGGAGTGTCGGGGGGGCAGGGGCCAATGAGCAGTTCTTC,CAWSVGGAGANEQFF
TRBV19,-,14,once,TRBJ1-1,TGTGCCAGTAGTACCACACAGCTGAACACTGAAGCTTTCTTT,CASSTTQLNTEAFF
TRBV25-1,TRBD1,14,-,TRBJ1-2,TGTGCCAGCAGTGATCCCGGGACAGACGAAACCTACACCTTC,CASSDPGTDETYTF
TRBV5-6,-,15,-,TRBJ1-2,TGTGCCAGCGGGAGGCAGGGCCTTACCCACTATGGCTACCCCTTC,CASGRQGLTHYGYPF
TRBV5-4,TRBD1,17,few,TRBJ2-2,TGTGCCAGCAGCTGGGTCGACAGGGGAGTAAAGGCCGGGGAGCTGTTTTTT,CASSWVDRGVKAGELFF
TRBV5-1,TRBD1,15,-,TRBJ2-7,TGCGCCAGCAGCTTGGAGGGGGCAGGGGTCTACGAGCAGTACTTC,CASSLEGAGVYEQYF
TRBV4-2,TRBD1,16,-,TRBJ2-2,TGTGCCAGCAGCCAAAGAGACAGGGGCAACACCGGGGAGCTGTTTTTT,CASSQRDRGNTGELFF
TRBV19,TRBD1,12,-,TRBJ2-2,TGTGCCAGTACCCAGGGGGCCGGGGAGCTGTTTTTT,CASTQGAGELFF
TRBV27,-,13,-,TRBJ1-5,TGTGCCAGCAGCCGTCTGAGCAATCAGCCCCAGCATTTT,CASSRLSNQPQHF
TRBV6-4,TRBD2,15,-,TRBJ2-1,TGTGCCAGCAGTGACTCTAGCGGGAGGGCCGCCGAGCAGTTCTTC,CASSDSSGRAAEQFF
TRBV9,-,16,-,TRBJ1-3,TGTGCCAGCAGCCACACCGTAGGGGACGGGGGTGACACCATATATTTT,CASSHTVGDGGDTIYF
TRBV5-6,TRBD2,16,-,TRBJ2-3,TGTGCCAGCAGCTTGTTGGGGCTAGCGGGGTCTGATACGCAGTATTTT,CASSLLGLAGSDTQYF
TRBV6-6,-,12,-,TRBJ1-1,TGTGCCAGCAGCCCACCGGGTATTGAAGCTTTCTTT,CASSPPGIEAFF